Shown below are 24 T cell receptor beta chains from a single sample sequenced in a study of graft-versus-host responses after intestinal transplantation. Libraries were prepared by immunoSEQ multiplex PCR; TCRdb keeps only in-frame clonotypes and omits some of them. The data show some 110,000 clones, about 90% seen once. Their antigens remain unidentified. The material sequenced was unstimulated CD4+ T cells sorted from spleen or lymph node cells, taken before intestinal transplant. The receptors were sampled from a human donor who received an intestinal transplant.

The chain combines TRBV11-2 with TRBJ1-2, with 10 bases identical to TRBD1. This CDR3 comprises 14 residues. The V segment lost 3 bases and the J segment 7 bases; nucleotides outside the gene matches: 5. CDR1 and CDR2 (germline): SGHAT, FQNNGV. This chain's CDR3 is CASSFPGQGSGYTF. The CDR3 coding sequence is TGTGCCAGCAGCTTCCCGGGACAGGGGTCTGGCTACACCTTC.

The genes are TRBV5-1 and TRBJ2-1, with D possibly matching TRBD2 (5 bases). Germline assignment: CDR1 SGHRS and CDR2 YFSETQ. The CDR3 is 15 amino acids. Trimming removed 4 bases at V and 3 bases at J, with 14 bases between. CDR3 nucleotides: TGCGCCAGCAGCCAGGAGCGGACTTACTACAATGAGCAGTTCTTC. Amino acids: CASSQERTYYNEQFF. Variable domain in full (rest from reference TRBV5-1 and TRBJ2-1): KAGVTQTPRYLIKTRGQQVTLSCSPISGHRSVSWYQQTPGQGLQFLFEYFSETQRNKGNFPGRFSGRQFSNSRSEMNVSTLELGDSALYLCASSQERTYYNEQFFGPGTRLTVL.

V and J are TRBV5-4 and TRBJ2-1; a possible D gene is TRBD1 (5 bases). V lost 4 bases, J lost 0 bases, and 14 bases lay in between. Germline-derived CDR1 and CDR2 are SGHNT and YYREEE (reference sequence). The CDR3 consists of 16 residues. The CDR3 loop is CASSPSTDLSYNEQFF. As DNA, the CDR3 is TGTGCCAGCAGCCCCTCGACAGATCTCTCCTACAATGAGCAGTTCTTC.

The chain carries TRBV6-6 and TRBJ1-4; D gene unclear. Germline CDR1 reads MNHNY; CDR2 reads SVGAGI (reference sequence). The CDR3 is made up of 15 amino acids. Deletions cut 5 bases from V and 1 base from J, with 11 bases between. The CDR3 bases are TGTGCCAGCAGTGCCCTGAGTGGAACTAATGAAAAACTGTTTTTT. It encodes CASSALSGTNEKLFF.

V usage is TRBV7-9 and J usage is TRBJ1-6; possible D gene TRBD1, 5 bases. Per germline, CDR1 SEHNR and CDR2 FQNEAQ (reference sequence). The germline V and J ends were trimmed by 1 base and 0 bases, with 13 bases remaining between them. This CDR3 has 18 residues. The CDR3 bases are TGTGCCAGCAGCTTAGTCGGGACGGAAAGCTCCTATAATTCACCCCTCCACTTT. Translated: CASSLVGTESSYNSPLHF.

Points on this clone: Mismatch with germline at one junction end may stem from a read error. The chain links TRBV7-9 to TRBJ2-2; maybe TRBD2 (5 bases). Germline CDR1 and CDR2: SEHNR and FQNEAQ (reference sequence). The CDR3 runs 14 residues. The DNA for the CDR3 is TGTGCCAGCAGCTTTGTTCCAGGCCCCGGGGAGCTGCTTTTT. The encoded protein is CASSFVPGPGELLF.

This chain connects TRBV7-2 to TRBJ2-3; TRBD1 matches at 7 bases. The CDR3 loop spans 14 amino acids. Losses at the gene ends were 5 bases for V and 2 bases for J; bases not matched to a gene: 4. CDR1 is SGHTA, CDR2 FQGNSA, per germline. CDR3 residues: CASSPGQITDTQYF. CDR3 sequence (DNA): TGTGCCAGCAGCCCGGGACAGATCACAGATACGCAGTATTTT.

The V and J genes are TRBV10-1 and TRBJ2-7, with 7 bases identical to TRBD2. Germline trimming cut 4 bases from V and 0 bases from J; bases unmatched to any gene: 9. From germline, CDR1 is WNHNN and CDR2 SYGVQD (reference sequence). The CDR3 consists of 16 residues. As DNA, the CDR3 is TGCGCCAGCAGTGGGGGCCGCGGCGGGAGCTCCTACGAGCAGTACTTC. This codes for CASSGGRGGSSYEQYF.

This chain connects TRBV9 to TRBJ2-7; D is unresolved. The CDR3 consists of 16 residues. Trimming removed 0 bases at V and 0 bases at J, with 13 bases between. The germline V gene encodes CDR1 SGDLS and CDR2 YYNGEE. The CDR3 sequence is CASSVDGPSYSYEQYF. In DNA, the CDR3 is TGTGCCAGCAGCGTAGACGGGCCCTCCTACTCCTACGAGCAGTACTTC.

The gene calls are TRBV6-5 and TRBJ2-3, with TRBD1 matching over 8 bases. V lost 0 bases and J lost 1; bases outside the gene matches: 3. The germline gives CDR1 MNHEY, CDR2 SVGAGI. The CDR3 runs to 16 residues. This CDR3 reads CASSYSGRGRTDTQYF. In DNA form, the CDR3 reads TGTGCCAGCAGTTACTCGGGCAGGGGGCGCACAGATACGCAGTATTTT.

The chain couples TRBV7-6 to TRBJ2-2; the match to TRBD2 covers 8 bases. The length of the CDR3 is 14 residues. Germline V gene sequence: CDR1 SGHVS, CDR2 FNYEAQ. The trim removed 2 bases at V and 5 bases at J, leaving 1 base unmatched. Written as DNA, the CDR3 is TGTGCCAGCAGCTTAAGCGGGGGAACCGGGGAGCTGTTTTTT. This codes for CASSLSGGTGELFF.

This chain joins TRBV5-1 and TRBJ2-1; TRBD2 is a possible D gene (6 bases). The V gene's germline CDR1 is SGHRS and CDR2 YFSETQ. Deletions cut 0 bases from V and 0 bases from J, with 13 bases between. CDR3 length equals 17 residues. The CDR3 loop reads CASSLAGTWSSYNEQFF. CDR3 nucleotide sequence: TGCGCCAGCAGCTTGGCCGGGACTTGGAGCTCCTACAATGAGCAGTTCTTC.

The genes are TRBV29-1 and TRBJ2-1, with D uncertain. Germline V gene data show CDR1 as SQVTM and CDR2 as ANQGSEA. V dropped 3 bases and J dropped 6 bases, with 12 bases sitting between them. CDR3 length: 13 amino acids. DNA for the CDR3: TGCAGCGTTGATTTAACTCTCCTCAATGAGCAGTTCTTC. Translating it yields CSVDLTLLNEQFF.

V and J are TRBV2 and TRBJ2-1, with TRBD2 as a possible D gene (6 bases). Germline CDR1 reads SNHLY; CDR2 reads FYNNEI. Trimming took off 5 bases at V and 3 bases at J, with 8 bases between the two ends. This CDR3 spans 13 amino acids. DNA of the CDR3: TGTGCCAGCAGTCCGGACTACTACAATGAGCAGTTCTTC. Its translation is CASSPDYYNEQFF.

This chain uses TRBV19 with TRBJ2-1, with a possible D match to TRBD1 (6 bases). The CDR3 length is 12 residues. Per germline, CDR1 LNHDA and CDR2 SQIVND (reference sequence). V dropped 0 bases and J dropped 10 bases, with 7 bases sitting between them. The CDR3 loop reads CASSIDRGEQFF. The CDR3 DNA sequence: TGTGCCAGTAGTATAGACAGGGGAGAGCAGTTCTTC.

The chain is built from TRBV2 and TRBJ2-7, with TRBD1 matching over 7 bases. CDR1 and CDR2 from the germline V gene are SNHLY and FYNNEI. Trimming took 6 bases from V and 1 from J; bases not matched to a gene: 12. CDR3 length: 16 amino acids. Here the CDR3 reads CASSQEGGYQSYEQYF. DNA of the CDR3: TGTGCCAGCAGCCAAGAAGGGGGCTATCAGTCCTACGAGCAGTACTTC. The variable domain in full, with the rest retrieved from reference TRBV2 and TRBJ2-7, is EPEVTQTPSHQVTQMGQEVILRCVPISNHLYFYWYRQILGQKVEFLVSFYNNEISEKSEIFDDQFSVERPDGSNFTLKIRSTKLEDSAMYFCASSQEGGYQSYEQYFGPGTRLTVT.

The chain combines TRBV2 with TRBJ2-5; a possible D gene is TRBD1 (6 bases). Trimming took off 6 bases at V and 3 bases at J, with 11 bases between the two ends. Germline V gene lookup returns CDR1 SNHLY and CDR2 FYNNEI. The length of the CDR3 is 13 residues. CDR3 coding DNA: TGTGCCAGCAGCGCCAGGGGTGAAGAGACCCAGTACTTC. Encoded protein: CASSARGEETQYF.

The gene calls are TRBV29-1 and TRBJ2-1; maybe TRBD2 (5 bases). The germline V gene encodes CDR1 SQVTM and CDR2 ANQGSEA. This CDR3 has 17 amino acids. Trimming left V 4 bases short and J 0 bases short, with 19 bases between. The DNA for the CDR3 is TGCAGCGTTGGCGCAGCCTACTCGACTAACTCCTACAATGAGCAGTTCTTC. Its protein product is CSVGAAYSTNSYNEQFF.

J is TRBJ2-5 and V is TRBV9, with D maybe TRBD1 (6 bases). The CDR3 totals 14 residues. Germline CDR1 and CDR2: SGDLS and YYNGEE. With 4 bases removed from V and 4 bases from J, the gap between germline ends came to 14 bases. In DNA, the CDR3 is TGTGCCAGCAGCACCCGAAGAGGGGGAGAGACCCAGTACTTC. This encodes CASSTRRGGETQYF.

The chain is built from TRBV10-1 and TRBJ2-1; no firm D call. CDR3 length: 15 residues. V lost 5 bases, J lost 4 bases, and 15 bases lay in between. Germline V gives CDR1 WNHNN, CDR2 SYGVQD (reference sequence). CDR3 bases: TGCGCCAGCAGTAATAAAGTGGGGATTTACAATGAGCAGTTCTTC. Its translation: CASSNKVGIYNEQFF.

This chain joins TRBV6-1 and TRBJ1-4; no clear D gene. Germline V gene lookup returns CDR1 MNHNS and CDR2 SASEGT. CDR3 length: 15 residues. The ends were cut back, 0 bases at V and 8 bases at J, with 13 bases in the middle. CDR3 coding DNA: TGTGCCAGCAGTGAAGCGAGCTCAGTTGCGGAAAAACTGTTTTTT. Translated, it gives CASSEASSVAEKLFF.

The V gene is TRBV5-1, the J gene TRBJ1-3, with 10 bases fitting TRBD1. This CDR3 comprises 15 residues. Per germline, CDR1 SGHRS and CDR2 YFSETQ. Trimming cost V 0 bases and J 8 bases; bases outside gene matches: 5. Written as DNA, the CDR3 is TGCGCCAGCAGCTTGGAGACAGGGGGCACCCACACCATATATTTT. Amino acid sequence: CASSLETGGTHTIYF.

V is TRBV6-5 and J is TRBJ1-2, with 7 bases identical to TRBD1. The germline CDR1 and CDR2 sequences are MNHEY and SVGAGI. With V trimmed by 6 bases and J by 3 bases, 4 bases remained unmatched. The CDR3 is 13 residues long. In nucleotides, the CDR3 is TGTGCCAGCAGGGACAGGTTCGACTATGGCTACACCTTC. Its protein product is CASRDRFDYGYTF.

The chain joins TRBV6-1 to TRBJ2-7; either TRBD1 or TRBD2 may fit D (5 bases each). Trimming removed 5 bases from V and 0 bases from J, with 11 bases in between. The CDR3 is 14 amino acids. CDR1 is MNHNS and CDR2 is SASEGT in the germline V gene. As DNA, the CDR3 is TGTGCCAGCAGTAACCGGGACCTCTCCTACGAGCAGTACTTC. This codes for CASSNRDLSYEQYF.